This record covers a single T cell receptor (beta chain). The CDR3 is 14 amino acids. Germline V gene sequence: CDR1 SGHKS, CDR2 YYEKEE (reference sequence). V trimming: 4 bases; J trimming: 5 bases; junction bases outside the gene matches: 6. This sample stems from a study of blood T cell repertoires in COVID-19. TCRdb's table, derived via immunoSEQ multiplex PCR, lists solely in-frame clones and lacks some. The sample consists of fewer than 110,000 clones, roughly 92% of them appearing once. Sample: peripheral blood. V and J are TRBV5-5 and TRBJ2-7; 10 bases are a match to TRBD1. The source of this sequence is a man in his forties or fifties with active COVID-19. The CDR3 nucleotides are TGTGCCAGCAGCCGACAGGGGGCTAGGGACGAGCAGTACTTC. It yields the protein CASSRQGARDEQYF.